This is a list of T cell receptor beta chains from one sample in a study of pediatric ulcerative colitis. The protocol was immunoSEQ multiplex PCR, while the TCRdb copy is restricted to in-frame clones and leaves out a portion. The sample includes 44,000 or so clones, over 70% seen only once; the top ten take more than 3.5%. The sequencing sample was made of gut tissue. These receptors were taken from a girl aged 5 to 17 with moderate ulcerative colitis. Each CDR3 is given with its conserved first and last residue. D genes are given only for firm matches. Size tells how often a clone was seen (once, few, many) or the class of an expanded clone, and some rows leave it out.

J gene: TRBJ1-1
D gene: -
V gene: TRBV19
clone size: -
CDR3 protein: CASSYKTGYQNTEAFF
CDR3 DNA: TGTGCCAGTAGTTATAAGACAGGTTACCAGAACACTGAAGCTTTCTTT

J gene: TRBJ1-5
D gene: -
V gene: TRBV30
clone size: -
CDR3 protein: CAWSVQLNQPQHF
CDR3 DNA: TGTGCCTGGAGTGTGCAGCTCAATCAGCCCCAGCATTTT

J gene: TRBJ1-1
D gene: -
V gene: TRBV6-5
clone size: -
CDR3 protein: CASSPGYTEAFF
CDR3 DNA: TGTGCCAGCAGCCCCGGCTACACTGAAGCTTTCTTT

J gene: TRBJ2-3
D gene: -
V gene: TRBV4-3
clone size: few
CDR3 protein: CASSQVYTGADTQYF
CDR3 DNA: TGCGCCAGCAGCCAAGTTTACACTGGGGCAGATACGCAGTATTTT

J gene: TRBJ1-5
D gene: TRBD1
V gene: TRBV19
clone size: -
CDR3 protein: CASSEDRGNQPQHF
CDR3 DNA: TGTGCCAGTAGTGAGGACAGGGGGAATCAGCCCCAGCATTTT

J gene: TRBJ1-1
D gene: -
V gene: TRBV7-8
clone size: -
CDR3 protein: CASSFVRGGAEAFF
CDR3 DNA: TGTGCCAGCAGCTTTGTGAGGGGGGGCGCTGAAGCTTTCTTT

J gene: TRBJ1-6
D gene: TRBD1
V gene: TRBV2
clone size: -
CDR3 protein: CASSIGVTGDSPLHF
CDR3 DNA: TGTGCCAGCAGTATCGGAGTGACAGGGGATTCACCCCTCCACTTT

J gene: TRBJ1-1
D gene: -
V gene: TRBV18
clone size: -
CDR3 protein: CASSPIGGPQAFF
CDR3 DNA: TGTGCCAGCTCGCCTATCGGCGGACCACAAGCTTTCTTT

J gene: TRBJ2-4
D gene: TRBD1
V gene: TRBV4-3
clone size: -
CDR3 protein: CASSQVVISGQKKNIQYF
CDR3 DNA: TGCGCCAGCAGCCAAGTAGTAATTTCGGGACAGAAAAAAAACATTCAGTACTTC

J gene: TRBJ2-3
D gene: -
V gene: TRBV7-2
clone size: once
CDR3 protein: CASRFLGAPDTQYF
CDR3 DNA: TGTGCCAGCAGGTTCCTCGGGGCCCCAGATACGCAGTATTTT

J gene: TRBJ1-5
D gene: TRBD1
V gene: TRBV2
clone size: -
CDR3 protein: CASSATGGLQPQHF
CDR3 DNA: TGTGCCAGCAGTGCGACAGGGGGCCTCCAGCCCCAGCATTTT

J gene: TRBJ2-3
D gene: -
V gene: TRBV28
clone size: -
CDR3 protein: CASSPGGSFVQYF
CDR3 DNA: TGTGCCAGCAGTCCCGGGGGCAGTTTTGTGCAGTATTTT

J gene: TRBJ2-1
D gene: -
V gene: TRBV29-1
clone size: -
CDR3 protein: CSVERTSKNNEQFF
CDR3 DNA: TGCAGCGTTGAAAGGACTTCCAAAAACAATGAGCAGTTCTTC

J gene: TRBJ1-5
D gene: -
V gene: TRBV6-5
clone size: -
CDR3 protein: CASSRKGSGNQPQHF
CDR3 DNA: TGTGCCAGCAGTCGGAAAGGGTCTGGCAATCAGCCCCAGCATTTT

J gene: TRBJ2-1
D gene: -
V gene: TRBV5-1
clone size: -
CDR3 protein: CASSLGVYYNEQFF
CDR3 DNA: TGCGCCAGCAGCTTAGGGGTATACTACAATGAGCAGTTCTTC

J gene: TRBJ1-5
D gene: -
V gene: TRBV6-1
clone size: -
CDR3 protein: CASSEIQANQPQHF
CDR3 DNA: TGTGCCAGCAGTGAAATCCAGGCCAATCAGCCCCAGCATTTT

J gene: TRBJ2-3
D gene: -
V gene: TRBV9
clone size: -
CDR3 protein: CASSVESGPGDTQYF
CDR3 DNA: TGTGCCAGCAGCGTAGAATCAGGGCCTGGGGATACGCAGTATTTT

J gene: TRBJ1-1
D gene: -
V gene: TRBV5-6
clone size: -
CDR3 protein: CASSFLGEGAEAFF
CDR3 DNA: TGTGCCAGCAGCTTTCTCGGGGAAGGCGCTGAAGCTTTCTTT

J gene: TRBJ2-7
D gene: TRBD1
V gene: TRBV4-2
clone size: few
CDR3 protein: CASSRSGTGALLTEQYF
CDR3 DNA: TGTGCCAGCAGCCGCTCCGGGACAGGGGCCCTTCTTACCGAGCAGTACTTC

J gene: TRBJ1-3
D gene: -
V gene: TRBV4-1
clone size: -
CDR3 protein: CASSAAPDTAANTIYF
CDR3 DNA: TGCGCCAGCAGCGCGGCCCCCGACACTGCGGCAAACACCATATATTTT

J gene: TRBJ2-7
D gene: -
V gene: TRBV9
clone size: -
CDR3 protein: CASSAGNTYEQYF
CDR3 DNA: TGTGCCAGCAGCGCAGGGAATACCTACGAGCAGTACTTC

J gene: TRBJ2-7
D gene: -
V gene: TRBV2
clone size: few
CDR3 protein: CASSVAGAYEQYF
CDR3 DNA: TGTGCCAGCAGTGTGGCCGGGGCCTACGAGCAGTACTTC

J gene: TRBJ2-6
D gene: -
V gene: TRBV7-6
clone size: -
CDR3 protein: CASSLRQTSGANVLTF
CDR3 DNA: TGTGCCAGCAGCTTACGCCAGACCTCTGGGGCCAACGTCCTGACTTTC

J gene: TRBJ2-7
D gene: -
V gene: TRBV18
clone size: -
CDR3 protein: CASSRSGSNTYEQYF
CDR3 DNA: TGTGCCAGCTCGCGCTCCGGGAGTAATACCTACGAGCAGTACTTC

J gene: TRBJ1-2
D gene: TRBD1
V gene: TRBV6-5
clone size: -
CDR3 protein: CASSPRTGVFGYTF
CDR3 DNA: TGTGCCAGCAGCCCGAGGACAGGGGTATTTGGCTACACCTTC

J gene: TRBJ2-7
D gene: -
V gene: TRBV18
clone size: -
CDR3 protein: CASSPQGGSYEQYF
CDR3 DNA: TGTGCCAGCTCACCTCAGGGTGGGAGCTACGAGCAGTACTTC

J gene: TRBJ2-1
D gene: -
V gene: TRBV27
clone size: -
CDR3 protein: CASTSNWLLSNEQFF
CDR3 DNA: TGTGCCAGCACGTCGAACTGGTTACTCAGCAATGAGCAGTTCTTC

J gene: TRBJ2-6
D gene: TRBD1
V gene: TRBV5-1
clone size: -
CDR3 protein: CASSDDRVGANVLTF
CDR3 DNA: TGCGCCAGCAGCGACGACAGGGTCGGGGCCAACGTCCTGACTTTC

J gene: TRBJ2-7
D gene: TRBD2
V gene: TRBV7-9
clone size: -
CDR3 protein: CASSPGGGLSYEQYF
CDR3 DNA: TGTGCCAGCAGCCCCGGCGGGGGACTGTCCTACGAGCAGTACTTC

J gene: TRBJ1-2
D gene: -
V gene: TRBV7-9
clone size: -
CDR3 protein: CASSLDGPYGYTF
CDR3 DNA: TGTGCCAGCAGCTTAGACGGACCCTATGGCTACACCTTC

J gene: TRBJ1-1
D gene: TRBD1
V gene: TRBV5-1
clone size: -
CDR3 protein: CASSVDRHNTEAFF
CDR3 DNA: TGCGCCAGCAGCGTGGACAGGCACAACACTGAAGCTTTCTTT

J gene: TRBJ1-5
D gene: -
V gene: TRBV28
clone size: -
CDR3 protein: CASSFSAGRPGNQPQHF
CDR3 DNA: TGTGCCAGCAGTTTCTCGGCAGGGAGGCCGGGCAATCAGCCCCAGCATTTT

J gene: TRBJ1-1
D gene: TRBD1
V gene: TRBV19
clone size: -
CDR3 protein: CASQPGTEMNTEAFF
CDR3 DNA: TGTGCCAGTCAACCCGGGACAGAGATGAACACTGAAGCTTTCTTT

J gene: TRBJ2-6
D gene: -
V gene: TRBV4-1
clone size: -
CDR3 protein: CASSPGPVNVLTF
CDR3 DNA: TGCGCCAGCAGCCCGGGTCCGGTAAACGTCCTGACTTTC

J gene: TRBJ2-1
D gene: TRBD2
V gene: TRBV4-2
clone size: -
CDR3 protein: CASSQLLAGGYNEQFF
CDR3 DNA: TGTGCCAGCAGCCAACTTCTAGCGGGGGGATACAATGAGCAGTTCTTC

J gene: TRBJ1-2
D gene: -
V gene: TRBV6-5
clone size: -
CDR3 protein: CASSSVGKSNYGYTF
CDR3 DNA: TGTGCCAGCAGTTCCGTAGGGAAATCTAACTATGGCTACACCTTC

J gene: TRBJ2-2
D gene: TRBD1
V gene: TRBV25-1
clone size: few
CDR3 protein: CASSEITGLRGTGELFF
CDR3 DNA: TGTGCCAGCAGTGAGATAACCGGGCTCAGGGGGACCGGGGAGCTGTTTTTT

J gene: TRBJ1-1
D gene: -
V gene: TRBV5-6
clone size: -
CDR3 protein: CASSLGQRGTEAFF
CDR3 DNA: TGTGCCAGCAGCCTCGGGCAGAGGGGCACTGAAGCTTTCTTT

J gene: TRBJ1-5
D gene: -
V gene: TRBV27
clone size: -
CDR3 protein: CASSLSGSNQPQHF
CDR3 DNA: TGTGCCAGCAGTTTATCGGGGTCCAATCAGCCCCAGCATTTT

J gene: TRBJ2-1
D gene: -
V gene: TRBV4-1
clone size: -
CDR3 protein: CASRPPAGFYNEQFF
CDR3 DNA: TGCGCCAGCAGACCCCCGGCAGGGTTTTACAATGAGCAGTTCTTC

J gene: TRBJ2-1
D gene: -
V gene: TRBV18
clone size: -
CDR3 protein: CASSPQDPSSYNEQFF
CDR3 DNA: TGTGCCAGCTCACCACAGGACCCCAGCTCCTACAATGAGCAGTTCTTC

J gene: TRBJ2-7
D gene: -
V gene: TRBV5-4
clone size: -
CDR3 protein: CASSLSGGRSEQYF
CDR3 DNA: TGTGCCAGCAGCTTGTCCGGGGGGCGTAGCGAGCAGTACTTC

J gene: TRBJ2-7
D gene: -
V gene: TRBV20-1
clone size: -
CDR3 protein: CSAGRSYEQYF
CDR3 DNA: TGCAGTGCTGGTCGGTCCTACGAGCAGTACTTC